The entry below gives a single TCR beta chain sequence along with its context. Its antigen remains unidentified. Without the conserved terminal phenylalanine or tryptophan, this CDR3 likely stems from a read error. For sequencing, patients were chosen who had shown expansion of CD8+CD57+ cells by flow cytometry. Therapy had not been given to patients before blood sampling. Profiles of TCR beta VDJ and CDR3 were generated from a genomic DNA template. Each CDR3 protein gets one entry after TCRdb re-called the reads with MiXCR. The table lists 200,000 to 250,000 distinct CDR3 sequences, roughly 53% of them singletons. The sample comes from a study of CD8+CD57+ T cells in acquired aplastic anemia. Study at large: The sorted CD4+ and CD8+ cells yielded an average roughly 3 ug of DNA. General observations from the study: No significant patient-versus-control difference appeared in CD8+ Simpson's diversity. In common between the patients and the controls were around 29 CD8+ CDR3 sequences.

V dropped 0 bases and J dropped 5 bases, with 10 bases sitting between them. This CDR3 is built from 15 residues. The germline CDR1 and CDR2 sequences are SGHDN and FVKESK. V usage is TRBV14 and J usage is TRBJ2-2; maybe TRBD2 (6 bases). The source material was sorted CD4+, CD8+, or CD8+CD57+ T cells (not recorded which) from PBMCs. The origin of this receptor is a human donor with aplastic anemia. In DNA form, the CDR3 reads TGTGCCAGCAGCCAAGAAGGGAGGAGGACCGGGGAGCTGTTTTCT. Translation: CASSQEGRRTGELFS.